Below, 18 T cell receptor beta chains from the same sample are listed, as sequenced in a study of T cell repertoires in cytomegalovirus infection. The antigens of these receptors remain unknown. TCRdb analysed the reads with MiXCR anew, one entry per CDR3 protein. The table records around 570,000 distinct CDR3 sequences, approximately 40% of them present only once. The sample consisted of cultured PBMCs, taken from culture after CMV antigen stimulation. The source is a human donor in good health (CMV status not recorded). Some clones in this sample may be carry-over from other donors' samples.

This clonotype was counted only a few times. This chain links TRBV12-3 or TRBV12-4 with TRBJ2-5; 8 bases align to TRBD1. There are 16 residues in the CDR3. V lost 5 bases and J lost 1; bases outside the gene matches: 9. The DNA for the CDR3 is TGTGCCAGCAGTGTCGCAGACAGGGGTAGCCAAGAGACCCAGTACTTC. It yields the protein CASSVADRGSQETQYF.

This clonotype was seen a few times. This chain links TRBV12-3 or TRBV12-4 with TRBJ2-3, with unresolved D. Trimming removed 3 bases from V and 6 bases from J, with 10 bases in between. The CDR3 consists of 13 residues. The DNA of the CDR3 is TGTGCCAGCAGTTTCGGTTCGCGCGATACGCAGTATTTT. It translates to CASSFGSRDTQYF.

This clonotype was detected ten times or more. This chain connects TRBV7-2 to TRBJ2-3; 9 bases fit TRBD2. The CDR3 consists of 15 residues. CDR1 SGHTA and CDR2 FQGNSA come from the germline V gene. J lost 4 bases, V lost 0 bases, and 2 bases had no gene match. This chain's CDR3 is CASSLASGGSDTQYF. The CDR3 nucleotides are TGTGCCAGCAGCTTAGCTAGCGGGGGTTCAGATACGCAGTATTTT.

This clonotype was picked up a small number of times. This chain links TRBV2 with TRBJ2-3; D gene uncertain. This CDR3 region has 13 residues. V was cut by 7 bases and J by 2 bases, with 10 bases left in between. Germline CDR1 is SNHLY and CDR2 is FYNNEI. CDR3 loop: CASNRVITDTQYF. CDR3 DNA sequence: TGTGCCAGCAATAGAGTAATCACAGATACGCAGTATTTT.

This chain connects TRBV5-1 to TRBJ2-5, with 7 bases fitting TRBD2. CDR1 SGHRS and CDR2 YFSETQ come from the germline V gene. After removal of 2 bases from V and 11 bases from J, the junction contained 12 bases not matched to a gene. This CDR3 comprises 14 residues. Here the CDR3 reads CASSFSPSGVNQYF. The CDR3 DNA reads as TGCGCCAGCAGCTTTTCTCCTAGCGGAGTGAATCAGTACTTC.

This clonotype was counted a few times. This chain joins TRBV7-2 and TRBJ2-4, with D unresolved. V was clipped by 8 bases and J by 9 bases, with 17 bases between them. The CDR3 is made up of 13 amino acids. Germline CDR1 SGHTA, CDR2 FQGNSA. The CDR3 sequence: CASSQSPATIQYF. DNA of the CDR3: TGTGCCAGCTCTCAGTCCCCTGCAACCATTCAGTACTTC.

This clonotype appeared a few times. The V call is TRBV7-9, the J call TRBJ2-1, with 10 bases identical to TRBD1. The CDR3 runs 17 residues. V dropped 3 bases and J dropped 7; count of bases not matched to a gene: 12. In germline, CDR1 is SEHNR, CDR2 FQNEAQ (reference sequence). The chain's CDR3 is CASSFLGQGIYRNEQFF. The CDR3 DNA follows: TGTGCCAGCAGCTTCTTGGGACAGGGGATATATCGGAATGAGCAGTTCTTC.

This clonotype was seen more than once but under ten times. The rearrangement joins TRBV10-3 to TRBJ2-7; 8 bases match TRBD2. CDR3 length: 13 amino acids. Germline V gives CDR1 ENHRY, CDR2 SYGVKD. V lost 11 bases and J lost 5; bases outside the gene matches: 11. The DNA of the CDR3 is TGTGCCGTAGACAGCGGGGGTCTCGACGAGCAGTACTTC. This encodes CAVDSGGLDEQYF.

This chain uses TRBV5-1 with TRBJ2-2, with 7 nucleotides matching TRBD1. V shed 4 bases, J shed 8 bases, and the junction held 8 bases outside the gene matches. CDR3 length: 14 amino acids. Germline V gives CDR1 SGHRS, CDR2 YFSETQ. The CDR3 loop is CASSTAGGPGELFF. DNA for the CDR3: TGCGCCAGCAGCACGGCAGGGGGACCAGGGGAGCTGTTTTTT.

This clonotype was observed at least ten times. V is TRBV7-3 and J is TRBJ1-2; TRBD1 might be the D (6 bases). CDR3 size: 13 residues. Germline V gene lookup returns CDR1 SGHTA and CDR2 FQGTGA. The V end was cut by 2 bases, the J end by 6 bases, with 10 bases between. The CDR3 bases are TGTGCCAGCAGCTTATCACAGGGTAATGGCTACACCTTC. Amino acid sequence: CASSLSQGNGYTF.

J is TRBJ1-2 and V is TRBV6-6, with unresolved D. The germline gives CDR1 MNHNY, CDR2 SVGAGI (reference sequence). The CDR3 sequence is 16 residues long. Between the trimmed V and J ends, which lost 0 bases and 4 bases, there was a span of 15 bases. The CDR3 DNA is TGTGCCAGCAGTTACTCGAGGGAGGGCAGTACCTATGGCTACACCTTC. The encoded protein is CASSYSREGSTYGYTF.

CDR3 amino acids: CAITLGTGGTSGNTIYF. The CDR3 DNA follows: TGTGCCATCACACTCGGGACAGGGGGGACCTCTGGAAACACCATATATTTT. V usage is TRBV10-3 and J usage is TRBJ1-3; 11 nucleotides match TRBD1. This CDR3 contains 17 residues. The germline CDR1 and CDR2 sequences are ENHRY and SYGVKD. Trimming removed 7 bases from V and 0 bases from J; junction bases left unmatched: 8.

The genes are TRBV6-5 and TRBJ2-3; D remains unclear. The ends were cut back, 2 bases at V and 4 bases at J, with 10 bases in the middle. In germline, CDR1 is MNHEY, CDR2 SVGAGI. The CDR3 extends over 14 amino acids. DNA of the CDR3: TGTGCCAGCAGTTACGGCCTCCTAGCAGATACGCAGTATTTT. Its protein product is CASSYGLLADTQYF.

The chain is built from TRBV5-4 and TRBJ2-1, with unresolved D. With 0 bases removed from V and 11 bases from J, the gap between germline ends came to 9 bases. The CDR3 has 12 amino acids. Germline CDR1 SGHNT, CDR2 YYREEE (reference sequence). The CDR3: CASSLDGRKQFF. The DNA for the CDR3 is TGTGCCAGCAGCTTGGACGGTAGAAAGCAGTTCTTC.

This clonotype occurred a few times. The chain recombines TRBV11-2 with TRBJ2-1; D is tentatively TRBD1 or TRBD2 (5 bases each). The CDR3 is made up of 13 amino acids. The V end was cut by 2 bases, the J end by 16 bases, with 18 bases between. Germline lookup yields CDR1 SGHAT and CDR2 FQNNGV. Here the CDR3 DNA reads TGTGCCAGCAGCTTAACGCCGGGACGCATAATTTTCTTC. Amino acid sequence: CASSLTPGRIIFF.

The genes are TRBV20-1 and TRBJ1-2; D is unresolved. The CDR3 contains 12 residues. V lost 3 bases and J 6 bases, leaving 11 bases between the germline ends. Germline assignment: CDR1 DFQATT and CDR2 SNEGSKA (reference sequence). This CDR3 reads CSASVGLDGYTF. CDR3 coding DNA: TGCAGTGCTAGTGTGGGTTTGGATGGCTACACCTTC.

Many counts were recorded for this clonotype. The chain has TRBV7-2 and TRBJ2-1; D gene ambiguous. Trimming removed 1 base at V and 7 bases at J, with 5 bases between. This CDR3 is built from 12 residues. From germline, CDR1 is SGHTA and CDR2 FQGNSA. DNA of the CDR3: TGTGCCAGCAGCTTAGGGCATAATGAGCAGTTCTTC. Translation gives CASSLGHNEQFF.

This chain's CDR3 is CSAPDPGTLGTDTQYF. The CDR3 coding sequence is TGCAGTGCTCCCGATCCCGGGACCCTTGGCACAGATACGCAGTATTTT. J is TRBJ2-3 and V is TRBV20-1, with D perhaps being TRBD1 or TRBD2 (5 bases each). Trimming pared 5 bases from V and 1 base from J, leaving 19 bases between. Germline-derived CDR1 and CDR2 are DFQATT and SNEGSKA (reference sequence). The CDR3 consists of 16 residues.